A selection of T cell receptor beta chains follows, all from one sample in a study of cytomegalovirus exposure and HLA in healthy donors. Profiled with immunoSEQ multiplex PCR; TCRdb holds only in-frame clones, not every one. Altogether about 59,000 clones are present, roughly 83% being singletons, with the ten largest covering more than 1.5%. Material: PBMCs. These receptors all come from a human donor in good health. Each CDR3 is given with its conserved first and last residue. A D gene is named only where the DNA matches it firmly. Clone size is shown for a subset of rows, as once, few, many or a class of expanded clone.

TGCGCCAGCAGCTTGGACCCGACGGGGGCTGGGGCCAACGTCCTGACTTTC,CASSLDPTGAGANVLTF,TRBV5-1,TRBJ2-6,-,-
TGCGCCAGCTCCCCAGAGGTAGCTATCCTCACCTACACAGATACGCAGTATTTT,CASSPEVAILTYTDTQYF,TRBV5-1,TRBJ2-3,-,-
TGTGCCAGCATAAAAAACGGACAGGGGACCGGGGAGCTGTTTTTT,CASIKNGQGTGELFF,TRBV2,TRBJ2-2,-,TRBD1
TGTGCCAGCAGTTTATTATCCCGGGAGGAGCAGTACTTC,CASSLLSREEQYF,TRBV27,TRBJ2-7,once,-
TGCGCCAGCAGCTTGGCTCTTAGCGGGGGCCCCGACAATGAGCAGTTCTTC,CASSLALSGGPDNEQFF,TRBV5-1,TRBJ2-1,-,TRBD2
TGTGCCAGCAGCGTAGATTCAGGGGCCGGAAACACCATATATTTT,CASSVDSGAGNTIYF,TRBV9,TRBJ1-3,-,-
TGTGCCAGCAGCTTATGGGGACAGGGGGATGGCTACACCTTC,CASSLWGQGDGYTF,TRBV11-2,TRBJ1-2,once,TRBD1
TGTGCCAGCAGCCCGCCTAGCGGGAGGGCCCCTGAGACCCAGTACTTC,CASSPPSGRAPETQYF,TRBV7-9,TRBJ2-5,-,TRBD2
TGTGCCAGTAGTATTACCGGTACAGGGAGTAGTGAAGCTTTCTTT,CASSITGTGSSEAFF,TRBV19,TRBJ1-1,-,-
TGTGCCAGCAGCACCAAAGCCGGGACTAGCGGGAGAACCCAAGAGACCCAGTACTTC,CASSTKAGTSGRTQETQYF,TRBV7-2,TRBJ2-5,few,TRBD2
TGTGCCAGCAGCGTCCACTTGAACACCGGGGAGCTGTTTTTT,CASSVHLNTGELFF,TRBV11-2,TRBJ2-2,-,-
TGTGCCACCTCACCCCTGGGAGGGGCTAATGAAAAACTGTTTTTT,CATSPLGGANEKLFF,TRBV19,TRBJ1-4,-,-
TGTGCCAGCAGTTACTGGGCAGGATCCACTGAAGCTTTCTTT,CASSYWAGSTEAFF,TRBV6-5,TRBJ1-1,-,-
TGTGCCATCGCGGCTTCCTATAATTCACCCCTCCACTTT,CAIAASYNSPLHF,TRBV6-5,TRBJ1-6,-,-
TGTGCCAGCAGCCGGACAAATAACTATGGCTACACCTTC,CASSRTNNYGYTF,TRBV11-2,TRBJ1-2,-,-
TGTGCCAGCAGCTTAGTTTCGGGGGAGACCCAGTACTTC,CASSLVSGETQYF,TRBV11-3,TRBJ2-5,-,-
TGTGCCAGCAGTTACTCTATTAGAGACGGAGTCTACGAGCAGTACTTC,CASSYSIRDGVYEQYF,TRBV6-5,TRBJ2-7,-,-
TGCAGCGCTCGACAGGGGCCAGATACGCAGTATTTT,CSARQGPDTQYF,TRBV29-1,TRBJ2-3,-,TRBD1
TGTGCCAGCAGCTTACTGTCTACGAACACCGGGGAGCTGTTTTTT,CASSLLSTNTGELFF,TRBV7-9,TRBJ2-2,few,-
TGCAGCGTATTTGCAGGGGTCAATCAGCCCCAGCATTTT,CSVFAGVNQPQHF,TRBV29-1,TRBJ1-5,-,-
TGTGCCAGCAGTGACGCCCTAGGGGATTCACCCCTCCACTTT,CASSDALGDSPLHF,TRBV2,TRBJ1-6,-,-
TGTGCCAGCAGCTTGGTGGGTGGGAGCCGATCCTACGAGCAGTACTTC,CASSLVGGSRSYEQYF,TRBV5-4,TRBJ2-7,-,-
TGTGCCAGCAGCTTAGATCGTCGGAGTAGCGGGCGGTCCTACAATGAGCAGTTCTTC,CASSLDRRSSGRSYNEQFF,TRBV11-2,TRBJ2-1,-,TRBD2
TGTGCCAGCAGCTATAGCGGGGGGGCCTACAATGAGCAGTTCTTC,CASSYSGGAYNEQFF,TRBV11-2,TRBJ2-1,-,TRBD2
TGTGCCAGCAGCCGAATTACTGCGGCGGAGACCCAGTACTTC,CASSRITAAETQYF,TRBV7-2,TRBJ2-5,-,-
TGTGCCAGCAGCCCCCGCCTAGCGGGGGGGCTTCAGACCCAGTACTTC,CASSPRLAGGLQTQYF,TRBV7-9,TRBJ2-5,-,TRBD2
TGTGCCAGCAGCTCACGGAACTTAGCGCGCAATCAACCCCAGCATTTT,CASSSRNLARNQPQHF,TRBV7-8,TRBJ1-5,-,-
TGTGCCAGCAGCTTAGGGGGCGGCTTCGAGCAGTACTTC,CASSLGGGFEQYF,TRBV7-2,TRBJ2-7,-,-
TGTGCCACCACACTGGGACTATATAGCAATCAGCCCCAGCATTTT,CATTLGLYSNQPQHF,TRBV15,TRBJ1-5,-,-
TGCGCCAGCACCCCCATCTATCCGGGACTAGCGGGGAGCTCCTACAATGAGCAGTTCTTC,CASTPIYPGLAGSSYNEQFF,TRBV4-1,TRBJ2-1,-,TRBD2
TGTGCCAGCAGCTTGCGGGGTGAGCAGTTCTTC,CASSLRGEQFF,TRBV5-6,TRBJ2-1,-,-
TGTGCCAGCAGTCCATTGGGGGGTAGCAATCAGCCCCAGCATTTT,CASSPLGGSNQPQHF,TRBV25-1,TRBJ1-5,-,-
TGTGCCAGCAGTCTGGGACAGGGCTGGAGCTACACCTTC,CASSLGQGWSYTF,TRBV6-5,TRBJ1-2,once,TRBD1